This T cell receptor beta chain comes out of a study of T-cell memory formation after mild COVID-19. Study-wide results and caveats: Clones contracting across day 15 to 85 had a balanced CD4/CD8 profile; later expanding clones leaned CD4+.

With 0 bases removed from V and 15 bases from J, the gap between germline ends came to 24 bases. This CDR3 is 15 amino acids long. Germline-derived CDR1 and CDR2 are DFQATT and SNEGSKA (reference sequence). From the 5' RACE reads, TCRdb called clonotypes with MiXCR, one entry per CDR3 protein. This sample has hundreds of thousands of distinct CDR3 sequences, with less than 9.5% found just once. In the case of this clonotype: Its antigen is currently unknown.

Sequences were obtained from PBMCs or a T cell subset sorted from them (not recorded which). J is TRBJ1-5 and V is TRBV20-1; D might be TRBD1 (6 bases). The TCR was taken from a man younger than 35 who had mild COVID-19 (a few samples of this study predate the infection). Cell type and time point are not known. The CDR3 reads CSARDHTGRAAGSHF. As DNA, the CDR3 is TGCAGTGCTAGAGATCATACAGGGAGGGCAGCCGGTTCGCATTTT.